Given below is one T cell receptor (beta chain) in context. Antigen: not known. The repertoire was sequenced with immunoSEQ multiplex PCR; TCRdb's copy has only in-frame clones and lacks some. Here the sample spans 120,000 or so clones, 90% being singletons. Patients in the study, people with chemo-refractory metastatic non-small-cell lung cancer, received focal radiation plus ipilimumab CTLA-4 blockade. This specimen comes from a study of radiotherapy plus CTLA-4 blockade in lung cancer. The trim removed 3 bases at V and 0 bases at J, leaving 11 bases unmatched. The CDR3 extends over 17 amino acids. CDR1 and CDR2 (germline): SGHVS, FNYEAQ. General study results and limits: Subsequent to radiotherapy plus ipilimumab, tumor-derived TCR clones underwent expansion in blood.

V and J are TRBV7-6 and TRBJ2-7, with 7 bases matching TRBD1. The sequenced sample was peripheral blood, obtained from a patient treated with radiotherapy plus ipilimumab. This receptor was obtained from a human donor with non-small cell lung cancer that progressed on radiotherapy plus ipilimumab. As DNA, the CDR3 is TGTGCCAGCAGCTTCGCCCCAACACAGGGGAGCTCCTACGAGCAGTACTTC. As protein: CASSFAPTQGSSYEQYF.